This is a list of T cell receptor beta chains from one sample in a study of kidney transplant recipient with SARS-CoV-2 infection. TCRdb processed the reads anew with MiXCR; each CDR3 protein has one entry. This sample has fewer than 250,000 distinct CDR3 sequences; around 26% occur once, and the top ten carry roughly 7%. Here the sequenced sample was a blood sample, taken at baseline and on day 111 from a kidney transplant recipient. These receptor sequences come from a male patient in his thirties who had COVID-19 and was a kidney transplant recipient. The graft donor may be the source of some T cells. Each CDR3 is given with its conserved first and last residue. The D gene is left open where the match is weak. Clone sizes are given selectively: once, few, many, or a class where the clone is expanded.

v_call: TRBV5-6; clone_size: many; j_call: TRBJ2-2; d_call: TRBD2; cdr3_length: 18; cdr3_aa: CASSLWGTSASNTGELFF; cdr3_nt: TGTGCCAGCAGCTTGTGGGGGACTAGCGCCTCGAACACCGGGGAGCTGTTTTTT
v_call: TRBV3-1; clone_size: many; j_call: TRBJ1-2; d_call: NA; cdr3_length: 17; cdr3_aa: CASSIENTLRKTYGYTF; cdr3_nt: TGTGCCAGCAGCATCGAGAACACCCTTCGAAAGACCTATGGCTACACCTTC
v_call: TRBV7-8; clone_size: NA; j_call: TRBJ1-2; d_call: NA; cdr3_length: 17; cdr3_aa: CASSMGVFTRRTHGYTF; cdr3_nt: TGTGCCAGCAGCATGGGAGTGTTTACCCGAAGGACCCATGGCTACACCTTC
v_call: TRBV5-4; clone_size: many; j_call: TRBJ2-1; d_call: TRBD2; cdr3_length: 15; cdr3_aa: CASSSGLAGGGEQFF; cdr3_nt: TGTGCCAGCAGCTCTGGACTAGCGGGAGGTGGTGAGCAGTTCTTC
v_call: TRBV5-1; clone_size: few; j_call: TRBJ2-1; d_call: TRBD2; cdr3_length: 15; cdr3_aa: CASSLTAGGGNEQFF; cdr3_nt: TGCGCCAGCAGCTTGACTGCGGGGGGGGGGAATGAGCAGTTCTTC
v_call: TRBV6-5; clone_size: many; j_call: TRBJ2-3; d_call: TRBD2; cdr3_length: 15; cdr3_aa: CASSYHSGGTDTQYF; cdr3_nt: TGTGCCAGCAGTTACCATAGCGGGGGGACAGATACGCAGTATTTT
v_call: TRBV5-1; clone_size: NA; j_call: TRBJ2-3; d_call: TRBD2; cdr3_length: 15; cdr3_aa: CASSQAGGPTDTQYF; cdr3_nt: TGCGCCAGCAGCCAAGCGGGGGGCCCCACAGATACGCAGTATTTT
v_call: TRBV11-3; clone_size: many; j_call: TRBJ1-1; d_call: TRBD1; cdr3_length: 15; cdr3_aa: CASSTWTGQSTEAFF; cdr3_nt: TGTGCCAGCAGCACCTGGACAGGGCAGAGCACTGAAGCTTTCTTT
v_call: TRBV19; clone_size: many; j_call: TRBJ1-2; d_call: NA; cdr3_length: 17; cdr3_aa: CASSPVGTNRKTYGYTF; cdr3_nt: TGTGCCAGTAGTCCGGTGGGGACAAATCGAAAGACCTATGGCTACACCTTC
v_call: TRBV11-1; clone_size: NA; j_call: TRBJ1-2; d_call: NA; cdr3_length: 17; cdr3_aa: CASSTWFKAGKTYGYTF; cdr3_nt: TGTGCCAGCAGCACATGGTTTAAGGCTGGAAAGACCTATGGCTACACCTTC
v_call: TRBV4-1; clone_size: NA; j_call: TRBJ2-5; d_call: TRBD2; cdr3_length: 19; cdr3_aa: CASSQASLLAGGPQETQYF; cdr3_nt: TGCGCCAGCAGCCAAGCCTCCCTACTAGCGGGAGGGCCACAAGAGACCCAGTACTTC
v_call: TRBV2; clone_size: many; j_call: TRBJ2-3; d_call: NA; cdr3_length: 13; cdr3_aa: CASSGSFTDTQYF; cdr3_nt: TGTGCCAGCAGTGGCTCGTTCACAGATACGCAGTATTTT
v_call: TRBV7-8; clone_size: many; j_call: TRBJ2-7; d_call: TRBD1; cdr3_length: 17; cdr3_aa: CASSSGTAQTYSYEQYF; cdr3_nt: TGTGCCAGCAGCTCAGGGACAGCGCAGACCTACTCCTACGAGCAGTACTTC
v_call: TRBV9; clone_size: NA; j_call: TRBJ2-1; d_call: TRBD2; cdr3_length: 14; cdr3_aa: CASSVTWSSGSMFF; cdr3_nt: TGTGCCAGCAGCGTAACGTGGTCTAGCGGGAGCATGTTCTTC
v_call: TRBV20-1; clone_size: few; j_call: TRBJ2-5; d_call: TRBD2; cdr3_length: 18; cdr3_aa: CSARDTSGGLNFRETQYF; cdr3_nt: TGCAGTGCTAGAGATACTAGCGGGGGCTTAAATTTCCGAGAGACCCAGTACTTC
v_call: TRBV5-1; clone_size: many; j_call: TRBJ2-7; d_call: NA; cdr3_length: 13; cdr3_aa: CASSVSAPNEQYF; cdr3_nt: TGCGCCAGTTCCGTTTCGGCCCCCAACGAGCAGTACTTC
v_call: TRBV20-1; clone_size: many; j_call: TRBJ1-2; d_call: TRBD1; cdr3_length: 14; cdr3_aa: CSAPGQGGLYGYTF; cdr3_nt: TGCAGTGCCCCGGGCCAGGGGGGGCTGTATGGCTACACCTTC
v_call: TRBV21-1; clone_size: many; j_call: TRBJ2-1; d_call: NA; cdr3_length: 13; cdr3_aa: CASIHHSDNEQFF; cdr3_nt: TGTGCCAGCATACACCATTCCGACAATGAGCAGTTCTTC
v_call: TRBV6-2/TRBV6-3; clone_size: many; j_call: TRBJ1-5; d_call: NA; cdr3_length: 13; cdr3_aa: CASSWGGNQPQHF; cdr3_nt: TGTGCCAGCAGTTGGGGCGGCAATCAGCCCCAGCATTTT
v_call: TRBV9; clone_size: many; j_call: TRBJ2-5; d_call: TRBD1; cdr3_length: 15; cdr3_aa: CASSVDGTDQETQYF; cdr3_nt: TGTGCCAGCAGCGTAGATGGGACAGACCAAGAGACCCAGTACTTC
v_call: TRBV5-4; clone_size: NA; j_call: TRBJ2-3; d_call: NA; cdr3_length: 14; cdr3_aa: CASSLQLNTDTQYF; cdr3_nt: TGTGCCAGCAGCTTGCAACTTAACACAGATACGCAGTATTTT
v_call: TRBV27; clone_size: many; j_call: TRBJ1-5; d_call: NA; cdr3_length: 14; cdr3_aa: CASPSRAANQPQHF; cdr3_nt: TGTGCCAGCCCCTCCAGGGCCGCCAATCAGCCCCAGCATTTT
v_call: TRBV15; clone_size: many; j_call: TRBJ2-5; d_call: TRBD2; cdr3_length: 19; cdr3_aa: CATSRDGLAGGAQGVTQYF; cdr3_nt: TGTGCCACCAGCAGAGATGGGTTAGCGGGAGGTGCCCAGGGGGTGACCCAGTACTTC
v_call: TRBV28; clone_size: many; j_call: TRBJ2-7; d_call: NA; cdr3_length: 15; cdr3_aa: CASSAGATSSYEQYF; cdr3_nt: TGTGCCAGCAGTGCAGGCGCTACCAGCTCCTACGAGCAGTACTTC
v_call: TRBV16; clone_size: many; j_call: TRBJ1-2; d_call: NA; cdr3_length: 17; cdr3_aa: CASSQSRVVRKTYGYTF; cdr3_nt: TGTGCCAGCAGCCAATCCCGGGTCGTTAGAAAGACCTATGGCTACACCTTC
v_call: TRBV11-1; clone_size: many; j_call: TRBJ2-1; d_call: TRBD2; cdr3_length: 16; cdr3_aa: CASSLASGRAYNEQFF; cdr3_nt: TGTGCCAGCAGCTTAGCAAGCGGGAGGGCCTACAATGAGCAGTTCTTC
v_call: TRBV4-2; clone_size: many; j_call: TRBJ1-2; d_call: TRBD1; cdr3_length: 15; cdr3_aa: CASSQDRQGGYGYTF; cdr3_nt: TGTGCCAGCAGCCAAGACCGCCAGGGGGGCTATGGCTACACCTTC
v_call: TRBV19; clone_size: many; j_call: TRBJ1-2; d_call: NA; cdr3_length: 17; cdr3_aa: CASSWELTNRKTYGYTF; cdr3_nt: TGTGCCAGTAGTTGGGAACTGACAAATCGAAAGACCTATGGCTACACCTTC
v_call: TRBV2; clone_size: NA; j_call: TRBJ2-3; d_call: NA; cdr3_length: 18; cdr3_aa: CASSLVRPSATSTDTHYF; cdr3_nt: TGTGCCAGCAGTCTGGTAAGGCCGAGCGCAACTAGCACAGATACGCATTATTTT
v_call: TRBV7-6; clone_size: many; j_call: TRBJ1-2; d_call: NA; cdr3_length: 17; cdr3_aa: CASSLEGESRKTYGYTF; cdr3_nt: TGTGCCAGCAGCCTCGAAGGTGAATCTCGAAAGACCTATGGCTACACCTTC
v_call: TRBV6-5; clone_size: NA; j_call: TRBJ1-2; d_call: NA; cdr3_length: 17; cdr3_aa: CASSYHRECRKTYSYTF; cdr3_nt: TGTGCCAGCAGTTACCATCGGGAATGTAGAAAGACCTATAGCTACACCTTC
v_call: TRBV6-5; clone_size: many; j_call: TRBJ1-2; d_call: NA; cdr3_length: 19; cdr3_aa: CASSLFYPISEGLHYGYTF; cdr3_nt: TGTGCCAGCAGTTTATTCTACCCTATATCCGAGGGCCTCCACTATGGCTACACCTTC
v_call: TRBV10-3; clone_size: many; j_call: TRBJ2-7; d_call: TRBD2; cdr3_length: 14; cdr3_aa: CAISPLAGRYEQYF; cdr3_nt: TGTGCCATCAGCCCCCTAGCGGGTCGCTACGAGCAGTACTTC
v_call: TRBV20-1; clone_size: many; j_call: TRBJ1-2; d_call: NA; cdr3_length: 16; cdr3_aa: CSANLRLFRKTYGYTF; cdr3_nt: TGCAGTGCTAACTTGAGGCTGTTTCGAAAGACCTATGGCTACACCTTC
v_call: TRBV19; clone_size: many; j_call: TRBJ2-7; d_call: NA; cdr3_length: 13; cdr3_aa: CASSLRGLYEQYF; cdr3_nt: TGTGCCAGTAGCCTCCGGGGCCTTTACGAGCAGTACTTC
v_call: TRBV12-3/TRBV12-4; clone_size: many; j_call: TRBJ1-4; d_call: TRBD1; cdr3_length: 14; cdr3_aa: CASSRDRGREKLFF; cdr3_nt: TGTGCCAGCAGTCGGGACAGGGGGCGCGAAAAACTGTTTTTT
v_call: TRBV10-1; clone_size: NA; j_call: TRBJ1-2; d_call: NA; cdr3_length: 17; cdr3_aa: CASSKRPGSRKTYGYTF; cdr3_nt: TGCGCCAGCAGTAAGCGCCCAGGATCGCGAAAGACCTATGGCTACACCTTC
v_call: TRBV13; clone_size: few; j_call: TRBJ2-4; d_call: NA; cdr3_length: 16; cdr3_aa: CASSPGTSLAKNIQYF; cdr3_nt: TGTGCCAGCAGCCCTGGGACTTCCCTAGCCAAAAACATTCAGTACTTC
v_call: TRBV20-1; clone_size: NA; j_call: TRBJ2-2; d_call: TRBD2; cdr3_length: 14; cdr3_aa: CSARGGSGTGELLF; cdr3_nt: TGCAGTGCTAGGGGCGGGAGTGGCACCGGGGAGCTGCTTTTT
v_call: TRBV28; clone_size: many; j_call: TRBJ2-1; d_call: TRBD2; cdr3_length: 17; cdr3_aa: CASGLGLAGVRNNEQFF; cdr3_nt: TGTGCCAGCGGATTGGGACTAGCGGGAGTGAGAAACAATGAGCAGTTCTTC
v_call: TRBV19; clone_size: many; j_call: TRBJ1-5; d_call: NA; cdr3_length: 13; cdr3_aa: CASSLSPNQPQHF; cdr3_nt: TGTGCCAGTAGCCTATCTCCCAATCAGCCCCAGCATTTT
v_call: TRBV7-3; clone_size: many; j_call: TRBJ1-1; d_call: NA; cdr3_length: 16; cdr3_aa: CASSSGSMEVGTEAFF; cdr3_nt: TGTGCCAGCAGCTCAGGCTCTATGGAGGTAGGCACTGAAGCTTTCTTT